These T cell receptor beta chains were read from a single sample in a study of shared clonotypes between healthy human individuals. The assay was immunoSEQ multiplex PCR, and TCRdb's table has in-frame clones only and misses some. This table holds roughly 2.4 million clones, almost 96% found once. The source material was naive CD4+ T cells sorted from blood. These receptors were collected from a man aged 18-30 years in good health. CDR3s include the opening cysteine and the closing phenylalanine or tryptophan. The order of the fields is clone size, J gene, D gene, CDR3 length, V gene, CDR3 protein, CDR3 DNA. A D gene is named only where the DNA matches it firmly. Some rows have no size entry. The others give once, few or many, or a class for an expanded clone.

clone_size: NA
j_call: TRBJ1-2
d_call: NA
cdr3_length: 16
v_call: TRBV7-9
cdr3_aa: CASSLISPRGHSVYTF
cdr3_nt: TGTGCCAGCAGCTTAATTTCCCCGCGGGGACACTCTGTCTACACCTTC

clone_size: NA
j_call: TRBJ1-4
d_call: TRBD1
cdr3_length: 16
v_call: TRBV7-9
cdr3_aa: CASSPTGAFALEKLFF
cdr3_nt: TGTGCCAGCAGCCCCACAGGGGCCTTTGCATTAGAAAAACTGTTTTTT

clone_size: NA
j_call: TRBJ2-1
d_call: TRBD2
cdr3_length: 14
v_call: TRBV5-1
cdr3_aa: CASSRMLADNEQFF
cdr3_nt: TGCGCCAGCAGCCGGATGCTAGCGGACAATGAGCAGTTCTTC

clone_size: once
j_call: TRBJ1-5
d_call: NA
cdr3_length: 14
v_call: TRBV14
cdr3_aa: CASSEGHWRQPQHF
cdr3_nt: TGTGCCAGCAGCGAAGGGCATTGGAGGCAGCCCCAGCATTTT

clone_size: NA
j_call: TRBJ2-1
d_call: NA
cdr3_length: 14
v_call: TRBV19
cdr3_aa: CASSIPGVYNEQFF
cdr3_nt: TGTGCCAGTAGTATACCGGGAGTCTACAATGAGCAGTTCTTC

clone_size: NA
j_call: TRBJ2-1
d_call: NA
cdr3_length: 18
v_call: TRBV4-2
cdr3_aa: CASSQDIGRGPVYNEQFF
cdr3_nt: TGTGCCAGCAGCCAAGATATAGGGCGGGGGCCTGTTTACAATGAGCAGTTCTTC

clone_size: NA
j_call: TRBJ1-3
d_call: NA
cdr3_length: 14
v_call: TRBV29-1
cdr3_aa: CSVGPGGAGNTIYF
cdr3_nt: TGCAGCGTTGGACCGGGAGGCGCGGGAAACACCATATATTTT

clone_size: NA
j_call: TRBJ2-1
d_call: NA
cdr3_length: 16
v_call: TRBV7-2
cdr3_aa: CASSLTGTIGNNEQFF
cdr3_nt: TGTGCCAGCAGCTTAACCGGGACCATCGGCAACAATGAGCAGTTCTTC

clone_size: NA
j_call: TRBJ1-4
d_call: NA
cdr3_length: 15
v_call: TRBV4-1
cdr3_aa: CASSQLGLSNEKLFF
cdr3_nt: TGCGCCAGCAGCCAATTGGGACTATCTAATGAAAAACTGTTTTTT

clone_size: NA
j_call: TRBJ2-7
d_call: NA
cdr3_length: 12
v_call: TRBV6-1
cdr3_aa: CASSVQGDEQYF
cdr3_nt: TGTGCCAGCAGTGTCCAGGGTGACGAGCAGTACTTC

clone_size: NA
j_call: TRBJ2-3
d_call: NA
cdr3_length: 13
v_call: TRBV30
cdr3_aa: CAWSIPAQNTQYF
cdr3_nt: TGTGCCTGGAGTATTCCGGCGCAAAATACGCAGTATTTT

clone_size: NA
j_call: TRBJ2-5
d_call: TRBD2
cdr3_length: 15
v_call: TRBV4-1
cdr3_aa: CASSHFSGERETQYF
cdr3_nt: TGCGCCAGCAGCCATTTCAGCGGGGAAAGAGAGACCCAGTACTTC

clone_size: NA
j_call: TRBJ1-1
d_call: NA
cdr3_length: 15
v_call: TRBV30
cdr3_aa: CAWSREGIMNTEAFF
cdr3_nt: TGTGCCTGGAGCCGGGAAGGGATTATGAACACTGAAGCTTTCTTT

clone_size: once
j_call: TRBJ2-1
d_call: NA
cdr3_length: 12
v_call: TRBV5-1
cdr3_aa: CASSLAGQEQFF
cdr3_nt: TGCGCCAGCAGCTTGGCGGGGCAGGAGCAGTTCTTC

clone_size: NA
j_call: TRBJ2-5
d_call: TRBD1
cdr3_length: 13
v_call: TRBV6-6
cdr3_aa: CASRGDSQETQYF
cdr3_nt: TGTGCCAGCAGGGGGGACAGCCAAGAGACCCAGTACTTC

clone_size: NA
j_call: TRBJ1-2
d_call: NA
cdr3_length: 13
v_call: TRBV6-5
cdr3_aa: CASSYRAGYGYTF
cdr3_nt: TGTGCCAGCAGTTACAGGGCAGGGTATGGCTACACCTTC

clone_size: NA
j_call: TRBJ1-5
d_call: NA
cdr3_length: 14
v_call: TRBV19
cdr3_aa: CASSIEISNQPQHF
cdr3_nt: TGTGCCAGTAGTATAGAGATCAGCAATCAGCCCCAGCATTTT

clone_size: NA
j_call: TRBJ2-7
d_call: TRBD2
cdr3_length: 14
v_call: TRBV27
cdr3_aa: CASSLAGGLYEQYF
cdr3_nt: TGTGCCAGCAGTTTAGCGGGAGGTCTCTACGAGCAGTACTTC

clone_size: NA
j_call: TRBJ2-7
d_call: NA
cdr3_length: 16
v_call: TRBV21-1
cdr3_aa: CASSKGSGMISYEQYF
cdr3_nt: TGTGCCAGCAGCAAAGGAAGCGGGATGATCTCCTACGAGCAGTACTTC

clone_size: NA
j_call: TRBJ1-2
d_call: NA
cdr3_length: 14
v_call: TRBV6-1
cdr3_aa: CASSGNRVGYGYTF
cdr3_nt: TGTGCCAGCAGTGGGAACAGGGTTGGCTATGGCTACACCTTC

clone_size: few
j_call: TRBJ1-1
d_call: TRBD1
cdr3_length: 14
v_call: TRBV2
cdr3_aa: CASSVDRVGTEAFF
cdr3_nt: TGTGCCAGCAGTGTGGACAGGGTTGGCACTGAAGCTTTCTTT

clone_size: NA
j_call: TRBJ1-4
d_call: NA
cdr3_length: 17
v_call: TRBV4-3
cdr3_aa: CASSQDWEGTLNEKLFF
cdr3_nt: TGCGCCAGCAGCCAGGATTGGGAGGGGACCCTAAATGAAAAACTGTTTTTT

clone_size: once
j_call: TRBJ2-7
d_call: TRBD1
cdr3_length: 17
v_call: TRBV5-1
cdr3_aa: CASSLAIRGQGQDEQYF
cdr3_nt: TGCGCCAGCAGCTTGGCGATAAGGGGACAGGGGCAGGACGAGCAGTACTTC

clone_size: NA
j_call: TRBJ1-6
d_call: NA
cdr3_length: 14
v_call: TRBV7-2
cdr3_aa: CASSLFSANSPLHF
cdr3_nt: TGTGCCAGCAGCTTATTCTCGGCTAATTCACCCCTCCACTTT

clone_size: few
j_call: TRBJ2-2
d_call: NA
cdr3_length: 15
v_call: TRBV4-1
cdr3_aa: CASSPRGRNTGELFF
cdr3_nt: TGCGCCAGCAGCCCCCGGGGACGGAACACCGGGGAGCTGTTTTTT

clone_size: NA
j_call: TRBJ1-6
d_call: NA
cdr3_length: 15
v_call: TRBV19
cdr3_aa: CASRLLGDDNSPLHF
cdr3_nt: TGTGCCAGTAGGCTCCTCGGGGACGATAATTCACCCCTCCACTTT

clone_size: NA
j_call: TRBJ2-7
d_call: NA
cdr3_length: 14
v_call: TRBV10-1
cdr3_aa: CASSEALGSYEQYF
cdr3_nt: TGCGCCAGCAGTGAGGCCCTGGGGTCCTACGAGCAGTACTTC

clone_size: NA
j_call: TRBJ2-2
d_call: TRBD2
cdr3_length: 17
v_call: TRBV29-1
cdr3_aa: CSVEELAGASSTGELFF
cdr3_nt: TGCAGCGTTGAAGAACTAGCGGGGGCTTCGAGCACCGGGGAGCTGTTTTTT

clone_size: NA
j_call: TRBJ1-1
d_call: NA
cdr3_length: 13
v_call: TRBV5-6
cdr3_aa: CASSLVDSTEAFF
cdr3_nt: TGTGCCAGCAGCTTGGTGGACAGCACTGAAGCTTTCTTT

clone_size: once
j_call: TRBJ1-4
d_call: NA
cdr3_length: 13
v_call: TRBV6-4
cdr3_aa: CASNYREREKLFF
cdr3_nt: TGTGCCAGCAATTACAGGGAAAGAGAAAAACTGTTTTTT

clone_size: NA
j_call: TRBJ1-5
d_call: TRBD1
cdr3_length: 15
v_call: TRBV19
cdr3_aa: CASSRDRGGHQPQHF
cdr3_nt: TGTGCCAGTAGTAGAGACAGGGGAGGTCATCAGCCCCAGCATTTT

clone_size: NA
j_call: TRBJ2-1
d_call: TRBD1
cdr3_length: 15
v_call: TRBV15
cdr3_aa: CATSSRDSRVNEQFF
cdr3_nt: TGTGCCACCAGCAGCCGGGACAGTCGTGTGAATGAGCAGTTCTTC

clone_size: NA
j_call: TRBJ2-7
d_call: NA
cdr3_length: 15
v_call: TRBV5-5
cdr3_aa: CASSPEAGDSYEQYF
cdr3_nt: TGTGCCAGCAGCCCCGAGGCAGGGGACTCCTACGAGCAGTACTTC

clone_size: NA
j_call: TRBJ2-5
d_call: TRBD2
cdr3_length: 16
v_call: TRBV5-4
cdr3_aa: CASSPPTSGGQETQYF
cdr3_nt: TGTGCCAGCAGCCCCCCGACTAGCGGAGGGCAAGAGACCCAGTACTTC

clone_size: NA
j_call: TRBJ2-5
d_call: TRBD2
cdr3_length: 14
v_call: TRBV5-1
cdr3_aa: CASSLGGSQETQYF
cdr3_nt: TGCGCCAGCAGCTTGGGCGGGAGTCAAGAGACCCAGTACTTC

clone_size: NA
j_call: TRBJ2-7
d_call: TRBD1
cdr3_length: 14
v_call: TRBV6-5
cdr3_aa: CASHSRDRTYEQYF
cdr3_nt: TGTGCCAGCCATTCACGGGACAGGACTTACGAGCAGTACTTC

clone_size: NA
j_call: TRBJ1-3
d_call: TRBD1
cdr3_length: 14
v_call: TRBV30
cdr3_aa: CAWSRGQGGNTIYF
cdr3_nt: TGTGCCTGGAGCCGCGGACAGGGAGGAAACACCATATATTTT

clone_size: NA
j_call: TRBJ2-1
d_call: TRBD2
cdr3_length: 15
v_call: TRBV6-5
cdr3_aa: CASTTGLAGSNEQFF
cdr3_nt: TGTGCCAGCACCACGGGACTAGCGGGAAGTAATGAGCAGTTCTTC

clone_size: NA
j_call: TRBJ2-7
d_call: TRBD2
cdr3_length: 16
v_call: TRBV18
cdr3_aa: CASSPGLAARSSEQYF
cdr3_nt: TGTGCCAGCTCACCCGGGCTAGCGGCCAGATCTTCCGAGCAGTACTTC

clone_size: NA
j_call: TRBJ2-7
d_call: TRBD2
cdr3_length: 16
v_call: TRBV5-4
cdr3_aa: CASSLRGSGAIYEQYF
cdr3_nt: TGTGCCAGCAGCTTAAGGGGTAGCGGGGCTATTTACGAGCAGTACTTC

clone_size: NA
j_call: TRBJ2-2
d_call: TRBD1
cdr3_length: 18
v_call: TRBV11-2
cdr3_aa: CASSLVLEWTGPTGELFF
cdr3_nt: TGTGCCAGCAGCTTAGTCCTGGAGTGGACAGGGCCCACCGGGGAGCTGTTTTTT

clone_size: NA
j_call: TRBJ1-1
d_call: NA
cdr3_length: 13
v_call: TRBV5-6
cdr3_aa: CANLTGANTEAFF
cdr3_nt: TGTGCCAACCTTACAGGAGCGAACACTGAAGCTTTCTTT

clone_size: NA
j_call: TRBJ1-1
d_call: NA
cdr3_length: 14
v_call: TRBV27
cdr3_aa: CASSLNTRNTEAFF
cdr3_nt: TGTGCCAGCAGTTTAAACACCAGGAACACTGAAGCTTTCTTT

clone_size: NA
j_call: TRBJ2-1
d_call: TRBD2
cdr3_length: 17
v_call: TRBV5-1
cdr3_aa: CASSLGTGTSEYNEQFF
cdr3_nt: TGCGCCAGCAGCTTGGGGACCGGGACTAGCGAGTACAATGAGCAGTTCTTC

clone_size: NA
j_call: TRBJ2-5
d_call: NA
cdr3_length: 11
v_call: TRBV28
cdr3_aa: CASSHRGTQYF
cdr3_nt: TGTGCCAGCAGCCATCGAGGGACCCAGTACTTC

clone_size: NA
j_call: TRBJ2-7
d_call: NA
cdr3_length: 14
v_call: TRBV5-1
cdr3_aa: CASKLILGAYEQYF
cdr3_nt: TGCGCCAGTAAACTTATCCTCGGGGCCTACGAGCAGTACTTC

clone_size: NA
j_call: TRBJ1-5
d_call: NA
cdr3_length: 13
v_call: TRBV19
cdr3_aa: CASSIGRDQPQHF
cdr3_nt: TGTGCCAGTAGTATAGGAAGGGATCAGCCCCAGCATTTT

clone_size: once
j_call: TRBJ2-7
d_call: NA
cdr3_length: 14
v_call: TRBV5-6
cdr3_aa: CASSLGWVSYEQYF
cdr3_nt: TGTGCCAGCAGCTTGGGGTGGGTCTCCTACGAGCAGTACTTC

clone_size: NA
j_call: TRBJ2-2
d_call: NA
cdr3_length: 15
v_call: TRBV9
cdr3_aa: CASSVAGANTGELFF
cdr3_nt: TGTGCCAGCAGCGTAGCGGGGGCGAACACCGGGGAGCTGTTTTTT

clone_size: NA
j_call: TRBJ1-1
d_call: NA
cdr3_length: 15
v_call: TRBV7-8
cdr3_aa: CASSPRDYMNTEAFF
cdr3_nt: TGTGCCAGCAGCCCTAGGGATTACATGAACACTGAAGCTTTCTTT

clone_size: NA
j_call: TRBJ1-5
d_call: TRBD1
cdr3_length: 14
v_call: TRBV7-2
cdr3_aa: CASSQTGANQPQHF
cdr3_nt: TGTGCCAGCAGCCAGACAGGGGCCAATCAGCCCCAGCATTTT

clone_size: NA
j_call: TRBJ2-1
d_call: TRBD2
cdr3_length: 13
v_call: TRBV6-5
cdr3_aa: CASRRGGTNEQFF
cdr3_nt: TGTGCCAGCAGACGCGGGGGAACCAATGAGCAGTTCTTC

clone_size: NA
j_call: TRBJ2-1
d_call: NA
cdr3_length: 14
v_call: TRBV2
cdr3_aa: CASRSSTGSNEQFF
cdr3_nt: TGTGCCAGCAGGTCATCCACAGGGTCCAATGAGCAGTTCTTC